This T cell receptor beta chain was profiled in a study of beta chain features in type 1 diabetes (dated by TCRdb to about 2018). About the full investigation: Mean age, gender distribution, total cell number and subset yield did not differ between patients and healthy donors. A total of roughly 100 million sorted cells were examined across all samples, and the number of cells per subset was strongly correlated with RNA yield. Regulatory and stem cell-like memory subsets were obtained from only 8 patients and roughly eight healthy donors, while naive and central memory subsets were obtained from all 30 or so donors. In the study, recently diagnosed type 1 diabetes patients and matched healthy donors were compared on the TCRB repertoires of their sorted circulating CD4+ T cell subsets.

From each donor, a single peripheral blood sample of about 110 mL on average was drawn into heparinised tubes. A BD FACSAria II was used to sort naive, central memory, regulatory and stem cell-like memory CD4+ T cells with a panel that included CD45RO, CCR7, CD25, CD127, CD95 and CD27. Every sorted population had a purity above 95%. Right away, PBMCs were isolated by Lymphoprep density gradient centrifugation and were stained directly, with no culture step. So that batch effects would be minimized, each experiment stained and sorted samples in pairs, pairing one healthy donor with one patient. This clone was recorded at least ten times. The clone's antigen remains unknown. One base away there is no much larger clone; base qualities are not given. The entire isolated RNA was reverse transcribed using the High Capacity cDNA Reverse Transcription Kit, and thus expressed TCRB transcripts were sequenced. Deep immunoSEQ sequencing was performed on naive, central memory and regulatory T cell samples, with an average of roughly 4 million total reads per sample. Sorted cells were lysed in RLT buffer and RNA was extracted with DNase-treated RNeasy Micro or Mini kits, depending on cell number. To prevent cross-contamination, every cell subset was processed on its own, while patient and healthy donor samples were processed together. Using the immunoSEQ multiplex PCR, TCRB sequences were amplified from cDNA into 87-bp fragments spanning the CDR3 region. Sequencing of the amplicons was performed on the Illumina HiSeq platform. As for how the authors treated the data: PCR bias was computationally corrected using synthetic template baselines, reads within Hamming distance 2 were collapsed, and singletons that could not be merged were discarded. Reads were aligned to IMGT to assign V, D and J genes, CDR3 length, and insertions or deletions at six rearrangement sites. Within each subset, clonotype counts were normalized to sorted cell number, and only after that were true diversity and Gini coefficients computed with the tcR R package. The overlap coefficient, calculated on TCRB nucleotide sequences, was used to quantify repertoire sharing. As stored in TCRdb, this immuneACCESS dataset retains in-frame rearrangements with V and J assigned. A fraction of the clones does not appear; measured against another copy, unresolved V genes explain less than half of the discrepancy, and the remainder lacks a known reason. The D gene and trimming were derived from the DNA, and the V and J assignments and clone size from that table. The sample table contains almost 350,000 clones; only one count was recorded for roughly a tenth of them. The ten largest clones represent less than 1.2% of the sample.

The CDR3 runs 15 amino acids, cysteine and phenylalanine included. Only the CDR3 region is kept as DNA, spanning 45 bases read in frame from base 1. CDR1 and CDR2 (SGHDT, YYEEEE) derive from the germline V gene. The germline V and J ends show losses of 3 bases and 3 bases respectively, and no gene match explains 6 bases of the junction. Study-wide findings and limitations: A moderate but significant shortening of TCRB CDR3 length was observed in type 1 diabetes patients in all four CD4+ subsets. Patients with type 1 diabetes made fewer insertions and deleted more nucleotides at VDJ recombination sites, implying thymic rearrangement abnormalities. Only small numbers of individuals were included in the HLA sub-analyses, which left unresolved whether HLA type had any influence on TCRB rearrangement. Because cDNA rather than genomic DNA was sequenced, highly expressing activated cells could have been over-represented, although no difference in activation and CD3 levels was found between groups. PCR might favor shorter templates, but patient and control samples were amplified and corrected together, so any skew would affect both groups equally. Naive, central memory and regulatory TCRB repertoires appeared to be more alike among patients than among healthy donors.

The rearranged chain carries TRBV5-6 and TRBJ2-1; 7 nucleotides in the junction match TRBD1. This receptor was taken from a man aged 25 to 40 with type 1 diabetes. The sequenced sample was central memory CD4+ T cells from blood. The DNA sequence is TGTGCCAGCAGCTCTAGTGGACAGGTCTACAATGAGCAGTTCTTC. Translation gives CASSSSGQVYNEQFF.